One sample yielded the 23 T cell receptor beta chains listed below, sequenced in a study of OX40 agonist ivuxolimab in advanced cancers. Assay used: immunoSEQ multiplex PCR; TCRdb lists only in-frame clones, some missing. Of roughly 92,000 clones in the sample, 75% to 95% are singletons; the top ten hold roughly 9.3%. The specimen comprised CD4+ or CD8+ T cells sorted from blood, sampled in a trial of the OX40 agonist ivuxolimab. The receptors were gathered from an adult with an advanced solid tumor such as melanoma, head and neck, liver or kidney cancer.

The chain has TRBV4-1 and TRBJ2-3, with D uncertain. This CDR3 has 15 residues. Trimming removed 1 base at V and 1 base at J, with 9 bases between. Germline V gene sequence: CDR1 MGHRA, CDR2 YSYEKL. DNA for the CDR3: TGCGCCAGCAGCCAAGTTCTTCTCGGCACAGATACGCAGTATTTT. It is translated as CASSQVLLGTDTQYF.

V and J are TRBV9 and TRBJ2-1; 7 nucleotides line up with TRBD2. The V gene end was trimmed by 0 bases and the J gene end by 3 bases; junction bases not matched to a gene: 6. This CDR3 has 16 amino acids. CDR1 and CDR2 (germline): SGDLS, YYNGEE. The CDR3 DNA reads as TGTGCCAGCAGCGTAGGCTCGGGAGGAGGCTACAATGAGCAGTTCTTC. It encodes CASSVGSGGGYNEQFF.

The V gene is TRBV4-1, the J gene TRBJ2-7; D remains ambiguous. V was shortened by 0 bases and J by 3 bases, with 9 bases between the two germline ends. Germline CDR1 MGHRA, CDR2 YSYEKL. The CDR3 has 14 amino acids. The CDR3 sequence: CASSQEIGFYEQYF. CDR3 DNA sequence: TGCGCCAGCAGCCAAGAGATAGGGTTCTACGAGCAGTACTTC.

This rearrangement joins TRBV5-4 to TRBJ1-6; D call uncertain. V lost 4 bases and J 7 bases, leaving 6 bases between the germline ends. The CDR3 length is 12 residues. Germline values: CDR1 SGHNT, CDR2 YYREEE (reference sequence). The DNA for the CDR3 is TGTGCCAGCAGCGGAGGCAATTCACCCCTCCACTTT. Translation gives CASSGGNSPLHF. Full variable domain (rest looked up from reference TRBV5-4 and TRBJ1-6): ETGVTQSPTHLIKTRGQQVTLRCSSQSGHNTVSWYQQALGQGPQFIFQYYREEENGRGNFPPRFSGLQFPNYSSELNVNALELDDSALYLCASSGGNSPLHFGNGTRLTVT.

V usage is TRBV29-1 and J usage is TRBJ2-6, with a tentative D call TRBD2 (6 bases). Per germline, CDR1 SQVTM and CDR2 ANQGSEA. Trimming took 3 bases from V and 0 from J, leaving 9 bases between them. This CDR3 has 15 residues. The CDR3 coding sequence is TGCAGCGTTGAGGAGGGGAGCTCTGGGGCCAACGTCCTGACTTTC. As protein: CSVEEGSSGANVLTF.

A remark on this clone: This sample includes further DNA sequences coding for the same CDR3. The rearrangement links TRBV27 to TRBJ2-2, with no clear D. The CDR3 has 12 residues. Germline V gives CDR1 MNHEY, CDR2 SMNVEV (reference sequence). Trimming cost V 2 bases and J 4 bases, with 2 bases left between them. CDR3 loop: CASSLSTGELFF. DNA of the CDR3: TGTGCCAGCAGTTTAAGCACCGGGGAGCTGTTTTTT.

As concerns this clone: This likely comes from a read error, as the CDR3 has no conserved phenylalanine or tryptophan at its end. It is unclear where the CDR3 begins or ends on the DNA, so no DNA is shown, and the CDR3 is as TCRdb lists it. The chain employs TRBV28 and TRBJ2-7; TRBD2 is taken as the D call from the table, unchecked against the DNA. CDR1 MDHEN and CDR2 SYDVKM come from the germline V gene. The CDR3 length is 14 residues, termini included. CDR3 sequence reads: CASNTRTGLAGLEI.

The V gene is TRBV7-9, the J gene TRBJ2-2, with unresolved D. CDR3 length: 11 residues. Germline CDR1 SEHNR, CDR2 FQNEAQ (reference sequence). V shed 4 bases and J shed 7 bases, with 4 bases lying between them. The DNA of the CDR3 is TGTGCCAGCAGCTCCAACGGGGAGCTGTTTTTT. This sequence encodes CASSSNGELFF.

The rearrangement uses TRBV28 and TRBJ2-7; the D gene is possibly TRBD2 (5 bases). Per the germline V gene, CDR1 is MDHEN and CDR2 is SYDVKM. V dropped 8 bases and J dropped 4 bases, with 12 bases sitting between them. The CDR3 loop spans 12 amino acids. CDR3 sequence reads: CASGDGGYEQYF. CDR3 nucleotide sequence: TGTGCCAGCGGCGACGGAGGTTACGAGCAGTACTTC.

CDR3 in DNA: TGTGCCAGCAGTTTGGGAGCGGGATCCTACGAGCAGTACTTC. Protein product: CASSLGAGSYEQYF. The J gene is TRBJ2-7, the V gene TRBV27; TRBD2 matches at 7 bases. Germline-derived CDR1 and CDR2 are MNHEY and SMNVEV (reference sequence). Unmatched junction bases numbered 3, after V lost 3 bases and J lost 1 base. This CDR3 contains 14 residues.

The chain combines TRBV2 with TRBJ2-1, with D uncertain. V was clipped by 8 bases and J by 9 bases, with 8 bases between them. Germline V gene data show CDR1 as SNHLY and CDR2 as FYNNEI. The CDR3 runs to 10 residues. CDR3 loop: CASQGREQFF. The CDR3 DNA is TGTGCCAGCCAAGGTCGTGAGCAGTTCTTC.

This chain joins TRBV4-2 and TRBJ2-3; TRBD2 matches 9 bases. The J segment lost 3 bases and the V segment lost 3 bases, leaving 10 bases of the junction unmatched. The CDR3 is 17 amino acids. Germline CDR1 is LGHNA and CDR2 is YNFKEQ. CDR3 sequence reads: CASSHPSGLAVTDTQYF. The CDR3 DNA reads as TGTGCCAGCAGCCATCCCTCGGGACTAGCTGTAACAGATACGCAGTATTTT.

The chain couples TRBV11-2 to TRBJ2-5; possibly TRBD1 or TRBD2 for D (6 bases each). Per germline, CDR1 SGHAT and CDR2 FQNNGV. This CDR3 region has 14 residues. Between the trimmed V and J ends, which lost 5 bases and 5 bases, there was a span of 15 bases. CDR3: CASSPLGGRETQYF. CDR3 DNA sequence: TGTGCCAGCAGCCCCCTTGGGGGGCGGGAGACCCAGTACTTC.

The gene calls are TRBV11-2 and TRBJ1-2; D might be TRBD1 (5 bases). V dropped 6 bases and J dropped 6 bases, with 14 bases sitting between them. The CDR3 runs 13 residues. Germline V gene data show CDR1 as SGHAT and CDR2 as FQNNGV. The CDR3: CASRRTVGDGYTF. The CDR3, as DNA: TGTGCCAGCAGGCGGACGGTGGGGGATGGCTACACCTTC. The full variable domain, rest sourced from reference TRBV11-2 and TRBJ1-2, is EAGVAQSPRYKIIEKRQSVAFWCNPISGHATLYWYQQILGQGPKLLIQFQNNGVVDDSQLPKDRFSAERLKGVDSTLKIQPAKLEDSAVYLCASRRTVGDGYTFGSGTRLTVV.

The rearrangement uses TRBV10-3 and TRBJ2-5; 11 bases fit TRBD2. The J segment lost 4 bases and the V segment lost 6 bases, leaving 7 bases of the junction unmatched. Germline assignment: CDR1 ENHRY and CDR2 SYGVKD. The CDR3 runs 15 residues. The CDR3 spells CAIRAPTSGRETQYF. CDR3 in DNA: TGTGCCATCAGGGCCCCTACTAGCGGGAGAGAGACCCAGTACTTC.

The gene calls are TRBV2 and TRBJ2-7; D uncertain. Germline lookup yields CDR1 SNHLY and CDR2 FYNNEI. The CDR3 has 14 amino acids. The ends were cut back, 8 bases at V and 0 bases at J, with 14 bases in the middle. CDR3 protein: CASRGISSSYEQYF. The DNA for the CDR3 is TGTGCCAGCCGAGGCATTTCAAGCTCCTACGAGCAGTACTTC. Filled out from reference TRBV2 and TRBJ2-7, the complete variable domain reads EPEVTQTPSHQVTQMGQEVILRCVPISNHLYFYWYRQILGQKVEFLVSFYNNEISEKSEIFDDQFSVERPDGSNFTLKIRSTKLEDSAMYFCASRGISSSYEQYFGPGTRLTVT.

The chain joins TRBV27 to TRBJ2-1; 7 positions agree with TRBD1. V lost 4 bases to trimming and J lost 6 bases; unmatched junction nucleotides: 3. CDR3 size: 13 residues. CDR1 is MNHEY, CDR2 SMNVEV, per germline (reference sequence). The CDR3 region is CASSSYRGNEQFF. Written as DNA, the CDR3 is TGTGCCAGCAGTTCCTACAGGGGCAATGAGCAGTTCTTC.

This sequence joins TRBV30 and TRBJ1-5; D might be TRBD1 (5 bases). Germline V gene lookup returns CDR1 GTSNPN and CDR2 SVGIG (reference sequence). The CDR3 sequence is 13 residues long. V was shortened by 5 bases and J by 3 bases, with 11 bases between the two germline ends. CDR3 nucleotides: TGTGCCTGGGCCGGGACCCCCAATCAGCCCCAGCATTTT. Protein sequence: CAWAGTPNQPQHF.

The chain carries TRBV5-4 and TRBJ2-5; no reliable D call. V dropped 1 base and J dropped 1 base, with 5 bases sitting between them. The CDR3 is 13 residues long. Germline lookup yields CDR1 SGHNT and CDR2 YYREEE (reference sequence). As DNA, the CDR3 is TGTGCCAGCAGCTTGCACAGCCAAGAGACCCAGTACTTC. This gives the protein CASSLHSQETQYF. Filled out from reference TRBV5-4 and TRBJ2-5, the complete variable domain reads ETGVTQSPTHLIKTRGQQVTLRCSSQSGHNTVSWYQQALGQGPQFIFQYYREEENGRGNFPPRFSGLQFPNYSSELNVNALELDDSALYLCASSLHSQETQYFGPGTRLLVL.

The gene calls are TRBV15 and TRBJ2-7, with D perhaps matching TRBD1 (5 bases). Trimming removed 0 bases from V and 4 bases from J, with 10 bases in between. The CDR3 length is 14 residues. Germline V gives CDR1 LNHNV, CDR2 YYDKDF (reference sequence). CDR3 residues: CATSREGGAYEQYF. CDR3 DNA: TGTGCCACCAGCAGAGAGGGTGGGGCTTACGAGCAGTACTTC. The full variable domain, completed using reference TRBV15 and TRBJ2-7, is DAMVIQNPRYQVTQFGKPVTLSCSQTLNHNVMYWYQQKSSQAPKLLFHYYDKDFNNEADTPDNFQSRRPNTSFCFLDIRSPGLGDTAMYLCATSREGGAYEQYFGPGTRLTVT.

V gene TRBV2 combines with J gene TRBJ2-5; tentatively, D is TRBD2 (5 bases). The closer fit of TRBJ2-7 to the DNA end suggests the J call may be wrong. CDR3 length equals 10 residues. Germline V gene sequence: CDR1 SNHLY, CDR2 FYNNEI. The CDR3 sequence: CASAGVEQYF. In nucleotides, the CDR3 is TGTGCCAGCGCCGGGGTCGAGCAGTACTTC.

The CDR3 sequence: CASSFFGDSYEQYF. CDR3 DNA: TGTGCCAGCAGTTTCTTTGGGGACTCCTACGAGCAGTACTTC. This rearrangement joins TRBV28 to TRBJ2-7; no clear D. V was clipped by 3 bases and J by 0 bases, with 9 bases between them. Germline V gene sequence: CDR1 MDHEN, CDR2 SYDVKM. The CDR3 spans 14 residues.

This sequence joins TRBV5-8 and TRBJ1-5, with 8 bases that match TRBD1. Looked up from germline, CDR1 is SGHTS and CDR2 is YDEGEE. The CDR3 runs 15 residues. V lost 6 bases to trimming and J lost 0 bases; unmatched junction nucleotides: 5. The CDR3 sequence: CASTGGVYSNQPQHF. CDR3 coding DNA: TGTGCCAGCACAGGGGGCGTATATAGCAATCAGCCCCAGCATTTT. Filled out from reference TRBV5-8 and TRBJ1-5, the complete variable domain reads EAGVTQSPTHLIKTRGQQATLRCSPISGHTSVYWYQQALGLGLQFLLWYDEGEERNRGNFPPRFSGRQFPNYSSELNVNALELEDSALYLCASTGGVYSNQPQHFGDGTRLSIL.